These 23 T cell receptor beta chains came from one sample sequenced in a study of blood T cell repertoires in COVID-19. Measured with immunoSEQ multiplex PCR; TCRdb has only the in-frame clones, and not every one. Of about 300,000 clones listed, about 90% are singletons. Sequenced: peripheral blood. These receptors all stem from a woman between 50 and 59 years old with COVID-19, enrolled during active disease.

V gene TRBV6-4 combines with J gene TRBJ2-2; TRBD2 agrees at 8 bases. The CDR3 extends over 14 amino acids. CDR1 and CDR2 (germline): MRHNA, SNTAGT. With V trimmed by 7 bases and J by 5 bases, 6 bases remained unmatched. DNA for the CDR3: TGTGCCAGCAAAGAATCTAGCGGGACCGGGGAGCTGTTTTTT. It translates to CASKESSGTGELFF.

The chain joins TRBV25-1 to TRBJ2-7, with TRBD1 matching over 7 bases. The length of the CDR3 is 18 residues. Germline CDR1 is MGHDK and CDR2 is SYGVNS. Trimming took 2 bases from V and 4 from J; bases not matched to a gene: 17. The CDR3: CASSETAGTGENWYEQYF. The CDR3 region has the DNA TGTGCCAGCAGTGAAACGGCTGGTACAGGGGAAAATTGGTACGAGCAGTACTTC.

The rearrangement joins TRBV6-2 or TRBV6-3 to TRBJ2-2, with D perhaps TRBD2 (6 bases). CDR1 is MNHEY, CDR2 SVGEGT, per germline. With 6 bases removed from V and 1 base from J, the gap between germline ends came to 21 bases. The CDR3 totals 18 residues. This CDR3 reads CASRPIATTSRNTGELFF. For the CDR3, the DNA is TGTGCCAGCAGGCCTATAGCGACCACTAGCAGGAACACCGGGGAGCTGTTTTTT.

V and J are TRBV5-4 and TRBJ2-1, with D tentatively TRBD2 (6 bases). CDR3 length: 18 residues. Trimming shortened V by 0 bases and J by 2 bases, and 18 bases separated the two germline ends. CDR1 SGHNT and CDR2 YYREEE come from the germline V gene (reference sequence). The DNA for the CDR3 is TGTGCCAGCAGCTTGGTAAGTAGCGGTCCTGGGGCCTACAATGAGCAGTTCTTC. Residues: CASSLVSSGPGAYNEQFF.

A single count supports this clone. The chain combines TRBV6-2 or TRBV6-3 with TRBJ2-6; 7 bases map to TRBD1. CDR1 MNHEY and CDR2 SVGEGT come from the germline V gene. The CDR3 runs 16 residues. After removal of 5 bases from V and 0 bases from J, the junction contained 4 bases not matched to a gene. The CDR3 protein is CASSTDRTSGANVLTF. The CDR3 region has the DNA TGTGCCAGCAGTACGGACAGGACCTCTGGGGCCAACGTCCTGACTTTC.

The rearrangement uses TRBV5-1 and TRBJ2-2; D perhaps matches TRBD1 (6 bases). With 4 bases removed from V and 2 bases from J, the gap between germline ends came to 15 bases. Germline V CDR1 and CDR2: SGHRS, YFSETQ. The CDR3 consists of 16 residues. This CDR3 reads CASSLPMTGNTGELFF. Written as DNA, the CDR3 is TGCGCCAGCAGCCTGCCAATGACAGGAAACACCGGGGAGCTGTTTTTT.

Here the CDR3 reads CASSKTTGSTEAFF. CDR3 coding DNA: TGTGCCAGCAGCAAAACTACAGGGAGCACTGAAGCTTTCTTT. V and J are TRBV7-6 and TRBJ1-1; TRBD1 might be the D (6 bases). CDR1 is SGHVS and CDR2 is FNYEAQ in the germline V gene. The CDR3 is 14 amino acids. Deletions cut 5 bases from V and 4 bases from J, with 14 bases between. The whole variable domain, filled in from reference TRBV7-6 and TRBJ1-1, reads GAGVSQSPRYKVTKRGQDVALRCDPISGHVSLYWYRQALGQGPEFLTYFNYEAQQDKSGLPNDRFSAERPEGSISTLTIQRTEQRDSAMYRCASSKTTGSTEAFFGQGTRLTVV.

The chain combines TRBV7-9 with TRBJ1-2, with D possibly matching TRBD1 (6 bases). Trimming removed 5 bases at V and 2 bases at J, with 15 bases between. CDR3 length equals 15 residues. Germline V lookup: CDR1 SEHNR, CDR2 FQNEAQ (reference sequence). The CDR3 sequence is CASSRLGGGNYGYTF. CDR3 bases: TGTGCCAGCAGCCGCCTAGGGGGGGGCAACTATGGCTACACCTTC.

V and J are TRBV7-2 and TRBJ1-4; 9 bases agree with TRBD1. The V gene's germline CDR1 is SGHTA and CDR2 FQGNSA. Losses at the gene ends were 6 bases for V and 8 bases for J; bases not matched to a gene: 7. There are 14 residues in the CDR3. In DNA, the CDR3 is TGTGCCAGCAGGTTCCGGGACAGGGCCGAAAAACTGTTTTTT. Its translation is CASRFRDRAEKLFF.

The V gene is TRBV7-6, the J gene TRBJ2-7; TRBD2 matches 7 bases. Germline CDR1 SGHVS, CDR2 FNYEAQ. V shed 2 bases and J 0 bases; nucleotides not matched to a gene: 10. This CDR3 has 17 residues. The DNA of the CDR3 is TGTGCCAGCAGCTTAAAGGGAAGACTAGCCCACTCCTACGAGCAGTACTTC. Translation gives CASSLKGRLAHSYEQYF.

This chain uses TRBV10-3 with TRBJ1-1; 7 nucleotides align to TRBD1. CDR1 and CDR2 from the germline V gene are ENHRY and SYGVKD. CDR3 size: 16 residues. The V gene end was trimmed by 2 bases and the J gene end by 2 bases; junction bases not matched to a gene: 8. The CDR3 DNA reads as TGTGCCATCAGTGAGATAGGGGGCGCATCCAACACTGAAGCTTTCTTT. This codes for CAISEIGGASNTEAFF.

The V gene is TRBV18, the J gene TRBJ2-7; 10 nucleotides agree with TRBD1. CDR3 length: 14 residues. CDR1 and CDR2 (germline): KGHSH, LQKENI. With 5 bases clipped from V and 3 bases from J, the junction kept 4 bases outside the gene matches. The CDR3 DNA reads as TGTGCCAGCTCATACGGACAGGGGGACTACGAGCAGTACTTC. As protein: CASSYGQGDYEQYF.

V is TRBV19 and J is TRBJ1-6; TRBD1 agrees at 9 bases. With 9 bases clipped from V and 7 bases from J, the junction kept 7 bases outside the gene matches. The CDR3 consists of 14 residues. Germline V gene sequence: CDR1 LNHDA, CDR2 SQIVND (reference sequence). The CDR3 DNA follows: TGTGCCAGCACCCGACAGGGGGAGAATTCACCCCTCCACTTT. This encodes CASTRQGENSPLHF.

The rearrangement uses TRBV5-6 and TRBJ2-5, with 12 positions matching TRBD2. Germline values: CDR1 SGHDT, CDR2 YYEEEE. The ends lost 0 bases at V and 4 bases at J; junction bases unmatched: 10. The CDR3 has 18 amino acids. The CDR3 DNA is TGTGCCAGCAGCTTGGTCAGCCAGACTAGCGGGAGCCGAGAGACCCAGTACTTC. It translates to CASSLVSQTSGSRETQYF.

This sequence joins TRBV3-1 (or the pseudogene TRBV3-2) and TRBJ1-2; D is unclear. CDR1 LGHDT and CDR2 YNNKEL come from the germline V gene (reference sequence). The V end lost 4 bases, the J end lost 2 bases, and 20 bases lay between the germline ends. CDR3 length: 17 amino acids. The CDR3 bases are TGTGCCAGCAGCCCAACATTATCGAGACAAGTCAACTATGGCTACACCTTC. It specifies CASSPTLSRQVNYGYTF.

The V call is TRBV10-3, the J call TRBJ1-1; 7 bases line up with TRBD1. The CDR3 covers 15 residues. Germline CDR1 and CDR2: ENHRY and SYGVKD. V dropped 4 bases and J dropped 2; count of bases not matched to a gene: 7. Written as DNA, the CDR3 is TGTGCCATCAGTGCAAGACAGGGCGTAAACACTGAAGCTTTCTTT. Its protein product is CAISARQGVNTEAFF.

The chain joins TRBV19 to TRBJ1-2, with 11 bases identical to TRBD1. CDR1 and CDR2 (germline): LNHDA, SQIVND (reference sequence). The CDR3 contains 12 residues. V dropped 8 bases and J dropped 8; count of bases not matched to a gene: 4. The CDR3 nucleotides read TGTGCCAGTTCGGACAGGGGGCCCGGCTACACCTTC. Encoded protein: CASSDRGPGYTF.

The CDR3 bases are TGCAGCGTTTGTAGGGGCTCGACAGATACGCAGTATTTT. Encoded protein: CSVCRGSTDTQYF. The chain has TRBV29-1 and TRBJ2-3; D is possibly TRBD1 (5 bases). V lost 5 bases and J 3 bases, leaving 12 bases between the germline ends. Germline CDR1 SQVTM, CDR2 ANQGSEA. The CDR3 covers 13 residues.

This chain connects TRBV5-6 to TRBJ1-1; 7 bases align to TRBD1. The junction had 5 bases not matched to a gene; V was cut back by 1 base and J by 5 bases. The CDR3 covers 14 residues. Germline CDR1 is SGHDT and CDR2 is YYEEEE. The CDR3 sequence is CASSLIAGGTEAFF. The CDR3 region has the DNA TGTGCCAGCAGCTTGATTGCAGGGGGGACTGAAGCTTTCTTT.

The rearrangement links TRBV28 to TRBJ1-3, with 10 bases matching TRBD1. V was pared by 3 bases and J by 8 bases, with 4 bases of the junction left unmatched. The CDR3 spans 14 residues. CDR1 MDHEN and CDR2 SYDVKM come from the germline V gene. CDR3 region: CASSFRDRGHTIYF. In DNA form, the CDR3 reads TGTGCCAGCAGTTTCCGGGACAGGGGACACACCATATATTTT.

V gene TRBV5-6 combines with J gene TRBJ2-7; no firm D call. This CDR3 contains 14 residues. The germline CDR1 and CDR2 sequences are SGHDT and YYEEEE. Trimming took off 1 base at V and 0 bases at J, with 8 bases between the two ends. In nucleotides, the CDR3 is TGTGCCAGCAGCTTGCGGTTAGCCTCCTACGAGCAGTACTTC. Encoded protein: CASSLRLASYEQYF.

The sample holds one count of this clone. The chain has TRBV29-1 and TRBJ2-7; 7 nucleotides match TRBD2. Germline assignment: CDR1 SQVTM and CDR2 ANQGSEA. The CDR3 has 13 residues. Germline trimming cut 2 bases from V and 6 bases from J; bases unmatched to any gene: 7. The DNA of the CDR3 is TGCAGCGTTGAACCTGAACGGGGGGTCGAGCAGTACTTC. Its translation: CSVEPERGVEQYF.

This chain connects TRBV24-1 to TRBJ2-7; TRBD1 agrees at 10 bases. J gave up 6 bases and V 7 bases, and 14 bases lay outside the gene matches. CDR3 length: 16 amino acids. Germline V lookup: CDR1 KGHDR, CDR2 SFDVKD. The CDR3 sequence is CATSGGDRGPLSEQYF. The CDR3 coding sequence is TGTGCCACCAGCGGAGGGGACAGGGGCCCTTTATCCGAGCAGTACTTC.